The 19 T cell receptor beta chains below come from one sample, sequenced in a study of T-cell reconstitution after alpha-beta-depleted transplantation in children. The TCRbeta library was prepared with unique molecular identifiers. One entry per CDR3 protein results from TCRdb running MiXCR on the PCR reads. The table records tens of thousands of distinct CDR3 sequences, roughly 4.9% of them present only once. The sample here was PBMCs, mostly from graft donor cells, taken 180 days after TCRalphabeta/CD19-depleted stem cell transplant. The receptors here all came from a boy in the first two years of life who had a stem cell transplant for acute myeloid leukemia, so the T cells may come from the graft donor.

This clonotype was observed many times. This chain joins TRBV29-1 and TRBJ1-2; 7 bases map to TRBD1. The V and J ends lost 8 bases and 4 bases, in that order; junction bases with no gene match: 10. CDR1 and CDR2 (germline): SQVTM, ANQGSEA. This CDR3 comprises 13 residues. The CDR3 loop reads CSIYRGRGYGYTF. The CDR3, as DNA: TGCAGCATTTACAGGGGCAGGGGCTATGGCTACACCTTC. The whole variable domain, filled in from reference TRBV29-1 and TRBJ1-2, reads SAVISQKPSRDICQRGTSLTIQCQVDSQVTMMFWYRQQPGQSLTLIATANQGSEATYESGFVIDKFPISRPNLTFSTLTVSNMSPEDSSIYLCSIYRGRGYGYTFGSGTRLTVV.

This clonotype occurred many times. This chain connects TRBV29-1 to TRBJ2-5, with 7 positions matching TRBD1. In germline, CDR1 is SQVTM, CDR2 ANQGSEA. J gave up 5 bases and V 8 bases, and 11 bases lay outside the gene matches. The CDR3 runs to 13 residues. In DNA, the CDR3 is TGCAGCTCCTACGGACAGGCTGAGGAGACCCAGTACTTC. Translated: CSSYGQAEETQYF.

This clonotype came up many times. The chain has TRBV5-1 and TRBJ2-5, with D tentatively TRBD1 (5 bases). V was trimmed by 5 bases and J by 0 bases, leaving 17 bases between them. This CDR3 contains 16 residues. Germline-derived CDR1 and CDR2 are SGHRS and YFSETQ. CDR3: CASRPAPGHNQETQYF. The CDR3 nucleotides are TGCGCCAGCAGGCCCGCCCCAGGACACAACCAAGAGACCCAGTACTTC.

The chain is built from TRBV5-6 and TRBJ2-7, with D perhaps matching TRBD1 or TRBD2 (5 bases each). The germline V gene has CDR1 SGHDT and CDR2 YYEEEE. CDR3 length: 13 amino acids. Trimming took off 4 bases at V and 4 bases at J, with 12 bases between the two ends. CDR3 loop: CASSPGLQYEQYV. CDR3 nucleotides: TGTGCCAGCAGCCCGGGGCTGCAGTACGAGCAGTACGTC.

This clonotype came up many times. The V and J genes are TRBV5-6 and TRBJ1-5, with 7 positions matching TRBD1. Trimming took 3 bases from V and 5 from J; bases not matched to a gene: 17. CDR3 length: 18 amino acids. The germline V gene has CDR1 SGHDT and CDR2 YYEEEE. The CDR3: CASSSRSRGGIVHQPQHF. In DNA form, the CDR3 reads TGTGCCAGCAGCTCCCGGTCCAGGGGGGGTATAGTACATCAGCCCCAGCATTTT.

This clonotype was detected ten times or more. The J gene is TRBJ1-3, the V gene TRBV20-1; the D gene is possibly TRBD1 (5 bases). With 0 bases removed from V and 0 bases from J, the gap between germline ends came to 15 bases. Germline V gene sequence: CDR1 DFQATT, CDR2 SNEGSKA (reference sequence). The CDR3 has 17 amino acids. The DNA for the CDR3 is TGCAGTGCTAGAGAAGGGGAGTGGCCTTTCTCTGGAAACACCATATATTTT. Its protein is CSAREGEWPFSGNTIYF.

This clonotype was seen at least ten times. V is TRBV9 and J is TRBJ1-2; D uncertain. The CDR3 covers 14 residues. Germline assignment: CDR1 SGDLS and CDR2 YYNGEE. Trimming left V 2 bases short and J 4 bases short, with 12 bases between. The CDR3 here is CASSVEGGLYGYTF. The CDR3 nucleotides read TGTGCCAGCAGCGTGGAGGGCGGCCTCTATGGCTACACCTTC.

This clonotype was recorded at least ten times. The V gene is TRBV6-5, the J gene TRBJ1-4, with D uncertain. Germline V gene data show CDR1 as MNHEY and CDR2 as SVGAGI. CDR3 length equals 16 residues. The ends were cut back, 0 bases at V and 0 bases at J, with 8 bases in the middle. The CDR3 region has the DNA TGTGCCAGCAGTTACTCGACGGCGTCAACTAATGAAAAACTGTTTTTT. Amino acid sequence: CASSYSTASTNEKLFF.

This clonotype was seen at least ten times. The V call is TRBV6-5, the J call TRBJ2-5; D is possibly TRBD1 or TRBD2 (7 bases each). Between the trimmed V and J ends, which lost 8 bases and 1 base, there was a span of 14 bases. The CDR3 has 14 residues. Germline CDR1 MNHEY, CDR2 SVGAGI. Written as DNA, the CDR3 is TGTGCCAGCTCCAGGGGGGGGCCCCAAGAGACCCAGTACTTC. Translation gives CASSRGGPQETQYF.

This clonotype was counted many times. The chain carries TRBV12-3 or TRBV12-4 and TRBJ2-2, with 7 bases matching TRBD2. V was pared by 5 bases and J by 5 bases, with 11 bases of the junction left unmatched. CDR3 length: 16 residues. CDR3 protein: CASSDLVGGSTGELFF. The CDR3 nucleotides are TGTGCCAGCAGTGACCTCGTCGGGGGGTCAACCGGGGAGCTGTTTTTT.

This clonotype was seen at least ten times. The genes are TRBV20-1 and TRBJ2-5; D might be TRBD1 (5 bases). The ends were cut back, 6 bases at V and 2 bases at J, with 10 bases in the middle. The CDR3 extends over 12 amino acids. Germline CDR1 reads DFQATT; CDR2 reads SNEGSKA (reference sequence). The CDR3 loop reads CSARKGQETQYF. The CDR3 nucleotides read TGCAGTGCGAGGAAGGGGCAAGAGACCCAGTACTTC.

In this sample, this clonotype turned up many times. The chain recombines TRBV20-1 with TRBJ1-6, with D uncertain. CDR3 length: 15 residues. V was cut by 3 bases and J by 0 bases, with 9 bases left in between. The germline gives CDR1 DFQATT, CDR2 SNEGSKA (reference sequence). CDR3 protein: CSASFQSSYNSPLHF. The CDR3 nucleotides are TGCAGTGCTAGCTTCCAGAGCTCCTATAATTCACCCCTCCACTTT.

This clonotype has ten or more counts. The CDR3 nucleotides are TGTGCCAGCTCACCGTCCGACAGCTCCTACGAGCAGTACGTC. Its protein is CASSPSDSSYEQYV. The rearrangement uses TRBV18 and TRBJ2-7; D may be TRBD1 (5 bases). V was shortened by 3 bases and J by 0 bases, with 9 bases between the two germline ends. This CDR3 is built from 14 residues. CDR1 and CDR2 (germline): KGHSH, LQKENI.

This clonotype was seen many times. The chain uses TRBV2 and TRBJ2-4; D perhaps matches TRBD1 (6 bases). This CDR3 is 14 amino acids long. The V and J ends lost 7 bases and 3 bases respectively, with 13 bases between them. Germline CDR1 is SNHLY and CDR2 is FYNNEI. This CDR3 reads CASIWDMSKNIQYF. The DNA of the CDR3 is TGTGCCAGCATCTGGGACATGAGCAAAAACATTCAGTACTTC.

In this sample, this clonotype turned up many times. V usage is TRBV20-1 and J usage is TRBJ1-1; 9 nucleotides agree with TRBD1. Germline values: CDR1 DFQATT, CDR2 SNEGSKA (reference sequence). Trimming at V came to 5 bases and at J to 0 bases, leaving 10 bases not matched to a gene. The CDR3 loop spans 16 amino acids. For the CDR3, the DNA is TGCAGTGCTGCGGGGACAGGGTTAAAAATGAACACTGAAGCTTTCTTT. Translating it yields CSAAGTGLKMNTEAFF.

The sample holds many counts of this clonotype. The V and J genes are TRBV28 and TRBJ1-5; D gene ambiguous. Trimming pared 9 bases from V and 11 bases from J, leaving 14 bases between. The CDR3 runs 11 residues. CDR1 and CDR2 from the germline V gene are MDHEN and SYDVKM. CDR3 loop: CASKRWGTQHF. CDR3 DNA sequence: TGTGCCAGTAAACGGTGGGGTACCCAGCATTTT.

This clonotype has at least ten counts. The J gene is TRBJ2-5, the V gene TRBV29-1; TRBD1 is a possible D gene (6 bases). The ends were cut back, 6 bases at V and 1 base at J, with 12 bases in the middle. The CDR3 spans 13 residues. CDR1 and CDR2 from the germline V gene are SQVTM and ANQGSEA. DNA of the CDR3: TGCAGCGTCGTCGGGACATTCCAAGAGACCCAGTACTTC. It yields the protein CSVVGTFQETQYF.

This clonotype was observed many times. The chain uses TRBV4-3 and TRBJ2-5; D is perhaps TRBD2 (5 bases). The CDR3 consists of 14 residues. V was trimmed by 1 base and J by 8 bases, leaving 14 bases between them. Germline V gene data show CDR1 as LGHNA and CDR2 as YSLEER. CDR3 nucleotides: TGCGCCAGCAGCCAAGTAGGACTCCTCGATACCCAGTACTTC. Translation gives CASSQVGLLDTQYF.

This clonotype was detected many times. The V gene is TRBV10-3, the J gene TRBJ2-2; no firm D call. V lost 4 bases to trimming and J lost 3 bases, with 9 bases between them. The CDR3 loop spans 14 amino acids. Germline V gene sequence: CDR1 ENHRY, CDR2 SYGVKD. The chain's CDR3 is CAISGVGDTGELFF. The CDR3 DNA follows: TGTGCCATCAGTGGGGTAGGCGACACCGGGGAGCTGTTTTTT.